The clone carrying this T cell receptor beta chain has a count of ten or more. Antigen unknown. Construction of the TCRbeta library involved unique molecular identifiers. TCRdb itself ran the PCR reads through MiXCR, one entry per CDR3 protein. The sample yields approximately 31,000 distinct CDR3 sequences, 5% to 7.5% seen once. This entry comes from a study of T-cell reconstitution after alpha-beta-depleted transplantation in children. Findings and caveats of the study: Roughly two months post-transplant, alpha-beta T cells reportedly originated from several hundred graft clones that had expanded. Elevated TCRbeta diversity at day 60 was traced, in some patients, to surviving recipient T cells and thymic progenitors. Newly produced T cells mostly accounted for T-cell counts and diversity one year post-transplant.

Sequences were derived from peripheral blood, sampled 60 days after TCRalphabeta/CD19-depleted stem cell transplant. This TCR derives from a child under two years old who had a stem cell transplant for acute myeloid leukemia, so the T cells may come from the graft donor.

Here the CDR3 reads CASSWDGPNEKLFF. The CDR3 DNA sequence: TGTGCCAGCAGCTGGGACGGTCCTAATGAAAAACTGTTTTTT. The V and J genes are TRBV7-9 and TRBJ1-4, with D possibly TRBD1 on 5 matching bases. The CDR3 is 14 amino acids. Germline V gene sequence: CDR1 SEHNR, CDR2 FQNEAQ (reference sequence). With 4 bases removed from V and 3 bases from J, the gap between germline ends came to 9 bases.